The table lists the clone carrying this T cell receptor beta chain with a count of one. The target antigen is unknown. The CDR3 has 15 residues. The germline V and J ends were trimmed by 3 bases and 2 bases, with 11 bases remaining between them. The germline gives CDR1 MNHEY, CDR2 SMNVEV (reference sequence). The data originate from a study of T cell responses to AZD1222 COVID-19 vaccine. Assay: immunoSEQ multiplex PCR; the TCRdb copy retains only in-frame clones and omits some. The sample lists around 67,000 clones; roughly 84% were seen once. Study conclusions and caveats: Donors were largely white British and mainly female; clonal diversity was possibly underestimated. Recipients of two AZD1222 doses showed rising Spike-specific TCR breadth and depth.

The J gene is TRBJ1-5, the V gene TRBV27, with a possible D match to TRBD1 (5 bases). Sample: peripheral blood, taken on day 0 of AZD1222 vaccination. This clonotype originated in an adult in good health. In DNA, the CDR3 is TGTGCCAGCAGTTTTGGGGGTATGGGCAATCAGCCCCAGCATTTT. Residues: CASSFGGMGNQPQHF.